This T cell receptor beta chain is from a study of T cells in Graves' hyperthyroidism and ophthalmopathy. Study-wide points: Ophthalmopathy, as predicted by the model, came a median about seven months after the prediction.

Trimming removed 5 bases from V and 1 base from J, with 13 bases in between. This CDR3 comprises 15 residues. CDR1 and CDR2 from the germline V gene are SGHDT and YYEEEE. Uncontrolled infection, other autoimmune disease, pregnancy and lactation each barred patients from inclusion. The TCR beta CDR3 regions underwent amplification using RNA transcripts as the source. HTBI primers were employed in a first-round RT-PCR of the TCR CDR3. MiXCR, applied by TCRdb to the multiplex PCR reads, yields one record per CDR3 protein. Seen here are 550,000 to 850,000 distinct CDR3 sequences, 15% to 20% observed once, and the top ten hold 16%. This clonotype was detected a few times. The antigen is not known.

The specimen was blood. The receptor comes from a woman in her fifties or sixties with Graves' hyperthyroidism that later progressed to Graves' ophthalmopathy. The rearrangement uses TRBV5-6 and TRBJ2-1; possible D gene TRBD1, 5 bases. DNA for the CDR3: TGTGCCAGCAGTCGTCAGGGTCGGTCCTACAATGAGCAGTTCTTC. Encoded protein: CASSRQGRSYNEQFF.